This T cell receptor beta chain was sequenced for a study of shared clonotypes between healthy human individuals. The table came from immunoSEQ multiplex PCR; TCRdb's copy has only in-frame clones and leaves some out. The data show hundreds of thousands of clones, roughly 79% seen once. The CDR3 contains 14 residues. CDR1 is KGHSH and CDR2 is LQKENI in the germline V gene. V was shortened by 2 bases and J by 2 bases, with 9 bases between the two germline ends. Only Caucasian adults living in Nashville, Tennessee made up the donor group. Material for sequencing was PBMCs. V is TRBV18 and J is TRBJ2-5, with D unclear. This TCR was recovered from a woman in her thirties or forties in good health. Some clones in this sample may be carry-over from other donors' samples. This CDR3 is CASSPNMMQETQYF. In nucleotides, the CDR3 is TGTGCCAGCTCACCAAACATGATGCAAGAGACCCAGTACTTC.